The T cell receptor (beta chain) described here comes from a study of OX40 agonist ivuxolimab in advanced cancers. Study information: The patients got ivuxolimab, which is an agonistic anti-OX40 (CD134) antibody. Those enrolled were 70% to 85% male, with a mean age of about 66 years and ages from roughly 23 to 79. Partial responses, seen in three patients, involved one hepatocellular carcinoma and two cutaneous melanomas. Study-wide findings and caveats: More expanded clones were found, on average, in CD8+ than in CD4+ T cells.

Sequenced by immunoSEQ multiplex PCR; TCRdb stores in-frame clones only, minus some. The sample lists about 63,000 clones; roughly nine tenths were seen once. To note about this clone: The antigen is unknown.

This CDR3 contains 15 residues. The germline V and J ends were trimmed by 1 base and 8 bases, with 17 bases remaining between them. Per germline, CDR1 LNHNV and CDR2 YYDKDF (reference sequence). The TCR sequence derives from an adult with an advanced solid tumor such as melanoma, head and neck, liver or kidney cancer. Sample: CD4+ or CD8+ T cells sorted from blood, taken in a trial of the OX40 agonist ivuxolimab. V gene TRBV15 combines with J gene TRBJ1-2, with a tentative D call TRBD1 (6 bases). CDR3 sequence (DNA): TGTGCCACCAGCAGAGCTATCACAGGGTCTTACGGCTACACCTTC. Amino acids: CATSRAITGSYGYTF.